This T cell receptor (beta chain) was captured in a study of T cell changes during pregnancy in multiple sclerosis (dated by TCRdb to the late 2010s). Turning to the overall study: In women with multiple sclerosis, the researchers looked at how the T cell repertoire shifted as pregnancy progressed.

With regard to this clone: No cognate antigen has been identified for it. No per-base quality is available; no much larger clone lies one base away.

The protocol used for the library was the immunoSEQ multiplex PCR assay. Held by TCRdb, this immuneACCESS table contains in-frame sequences only and omits some clones. Under half of the omission traces to an unresolved V gene where checked; the cause of the rest is unknown. For this sample there are roughly 69,000 clones; roughly 90% appear just once. Over 0.25% of the sample goes to the ten largest clones. This specimen consisted of CD4+ T cells from peripheral blood mononuclear cells, obtained in the third trimester of pregnancy. This TCR was sampled from a female donor in good health, enrolled as a control in a pregnancy study.

The DNA sequence reads TGTGCCAGCAGCTCGGAGACAGGGGTGGTAAGTCAGCCCCAGCATTTT. Its amino acids are CASSSETGVVSQPQHF. The rearrangement joined TRBV7-8 to TRBJ1-5, with 8 bases matching TRBD1. Taken from the germline V gene, the CDR1 and CDR2 loops are SGHVS and FQNEAQ. Counted from cysteine to phenylalanine, this CDR3 has 16 amino acids. Just the 48-base CDR3 DNA is kept, in frame starting at base 1. V trim: 4 bases; J trim: 6 bases; unmatched bases: 11.